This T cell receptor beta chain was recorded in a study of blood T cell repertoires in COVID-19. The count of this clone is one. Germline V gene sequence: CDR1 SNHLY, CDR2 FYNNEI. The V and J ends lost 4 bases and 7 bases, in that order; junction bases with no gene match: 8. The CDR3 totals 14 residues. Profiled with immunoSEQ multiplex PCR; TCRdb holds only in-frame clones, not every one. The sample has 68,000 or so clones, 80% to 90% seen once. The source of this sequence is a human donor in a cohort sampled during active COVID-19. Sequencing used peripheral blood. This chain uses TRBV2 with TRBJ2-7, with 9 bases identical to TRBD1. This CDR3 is CASSGTGVPSEQYF. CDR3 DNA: TGTGCCAGCAGTGGGACAGGGGTTCCCTCTGAGCAGTACTTC.